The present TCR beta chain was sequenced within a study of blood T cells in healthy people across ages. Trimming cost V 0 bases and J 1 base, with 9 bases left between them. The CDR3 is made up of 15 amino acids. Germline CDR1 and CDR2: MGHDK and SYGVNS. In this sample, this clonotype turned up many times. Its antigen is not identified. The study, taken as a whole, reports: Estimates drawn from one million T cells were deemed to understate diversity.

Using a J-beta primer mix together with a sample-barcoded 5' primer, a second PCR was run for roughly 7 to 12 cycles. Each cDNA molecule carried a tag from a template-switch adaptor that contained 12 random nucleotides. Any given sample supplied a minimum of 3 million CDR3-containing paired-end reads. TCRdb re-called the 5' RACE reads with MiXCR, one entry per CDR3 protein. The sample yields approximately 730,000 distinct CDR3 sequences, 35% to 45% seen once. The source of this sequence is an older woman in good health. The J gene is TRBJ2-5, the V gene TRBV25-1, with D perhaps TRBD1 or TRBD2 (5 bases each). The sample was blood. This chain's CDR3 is CASSEYAGSQETQYF. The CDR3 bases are TGTGCCAGCAGTGAATATGCAGGGAGCCAAGAGACCCAGTACTTC. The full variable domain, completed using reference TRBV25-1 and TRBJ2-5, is EADIYQTPRYLVIGTGKKITLECSQTMGHDKMYWYQQDPGMELHLIHYSYGVNSTEKGDLSSESTVSRIRTEHFPLTLESARPSHTSQYLCASSEYAGSQETQYFGPGTRLLVL.